The rows below give T cell receptor beta chains drawn from one sample of a study of shared clonotypes between healthy human individuals. The table came from immunoSEQ multiplex PCR; TCRdb's copy has only in-frame clones and leaves some out. The sample contains roughly 2.4 million clones, approximately 94% of which appear only once. What was sequenced was naive CD4+ T cells sorted from blood. These receptors were taken from a man younger than 30 in good health. Both conserved end residues are part of each CDR3. D genes are given only for firm matches. A clone size is listed for some rows: how often the clone was seen (once, few, many), or a class if it is expanded.

len	abundance	v_gene	d_gene	j_gene	CDR3aa	CDR3nt
14	NA	TRBV10-2	TRBD2	TRBJ2-1	CASVAGPSYNEQFF	TGCGCCAGCGTAGCGGGCCCCTCCTACAATGAGCAGTTCTTC
13	NA	TRBV6-6	NA	TRBJ2-5	CASSWIEQETQYF	TGTGCCAGCAGTTGGATTGAACAAGAGACCCAGTACTTC
14	NA	TRBV5-1	TRBD1	TRBJ2-1	CASSFGQGHNEQFF	TGCGCCAGCAGCTTCGGACAGGGACACAATGAGCAGTTCTTC
14	NA	TRBV6-1	TRBD1	TRBJ2-2	CASRRQGDTGELFF	TGTGCCAGCAGACGACAGGGCGACACCGGGGAGCTGTTTTTT
14	NA	TRBV2	NA	TRBJ2-5	CATAGRAGQETQYF	TGTGCCACCGCAGGTAGAGCAGGGCAAGAGACCCAGTACTTC
14	NA	TRBV5-1	TRBD1	TRBJ2-2	CASSRDRATGELFF	TGCGCCAGCAGCCGGGACAGGGCCACCGGGGAGCTGTTTTTT
14	NA	TRBV12-5	NA	TRBJ1-5	CASADSNGNQPQHF	TGTGCTAGTGCGGACAGCAATGGCAATCAGCCCCAGCATTTT
15	NA	TRBV6-1	NA	TRBJ1-6	CASRTGQVNNSPLHF	TGTGCCAGCCGAACAGGGCAGGTCAATAATTCACCCCTCCACTTT
13	NA	TRBV5-1	NA	TRBJ1-1	CASKPRGDTEAFF	TGCGCCAGCAAACCCAGGGGAGACACTGAAGCTTTCTTT
14	NA	TRBV5-6	NA	TRBJ2-5	CASSLLQLQETQYF	TGTGCCAGCAGCTTGTTGCAGCTCCAAGAGACCCAGTACTTC
15	NA	TRBV11-2	NA	TRBJ2-7	CASSFAGMSSYEQYF	TGTGCCAGCAGCTTCGCAGGGATGAGCTCCTACGAGCAGTACTTC
16	once	TRBV6-1	NA	TRBJ2-3	CASSGGRIAYTDTQYF	TGTGCCAGCAGTGGTGGAAGAATAGCTTACACAGATACGCAGTATTTT
14	NA	TRBV10-2	NA	TRBJ2-5	CASTGGGRQETQYF	TGCGCCAGCACCGGAGGGGGTAGGCAAGAGACCCAGTACTTC
14	NA	TRBV2	NA	TRBJ2-5	CASSERIPQETQYF	TGTGCCAGCAGTGAACGGATCCCGCAAGAGACCCAGTACTTC
16	NA	TRBV28	TRBD2	TRBJ2-3	CASRAGGPRATDTQYF	TGTGCCAGCCGAGCGGGAGGGCCGCGTGCGACAGATACGCAGTATTTT
15	NA	TRBV9	TRBD2	TRBJ2-5	CASSVGGRAFETQYF	TGTGCCAGCAGCGTGGGCGGGAGGGCCTTTGAGACCCAGTACTTC
15	NA	TRBV5-4	TRBD1	TRBJ1-4	CASSLQQGENEKLFF	TGTGCCAGCAGCTTGCAACAGGGGGAAAATGAAAAACTGTTTTTT
15	NA	TRBV5-4	NA	TRBJ1-1	CASSSPVSGSTEAFF	TGTGCCAGCAGCTCGCCCGTTTCGGGGAGCACTGAAGCTTTCTTT
15	NA	TRBV11-3	NA	TRBJ2-7	CASSLGQGETYEQYF	TGTGCCAGCAGCTTAGGGCAGGGTGAGACCTACGAGCAGTACTTC
14	NA	TRBV2	NA	TRBJ1-4	CASLGGRQNEKLFF	TGTGCCAGCCTTGGGGGGCGGCAAAATGAAAAACTGTTTTTT
17	NA	TRBV4-1	TRBD2	TRBJ2-3	CASSQDRKYSGGDTQYF	TGCGCCAGCAGCCAAGATAGGAAGTATAGCGGGGGAGATACGCAGTATTTT
16	NA	TRBV5-1	TRBD2	TRBJ2-2	CASSSLAGENTGELFF	TGCGCCAGCAGCTCACTAGCGGGGGAAAACACCGGGGAGCTGTTTTTT
15	NA	TRBV18	TRBD1	TRBJ2-5	CASSPRTGNQETQYF	TGTGCCAGCTCACCCCGGACAGGGAACCAAGAGACCCAGTACTTC
13	NA	TRBV5-6	NA	TRBJ2-6	CASRSAGANVLTF	TGTGCCAGCAGGAGCGCTGGGGCCAACGTCCTGACTTTC
14	NA	TRBV7-2	NA	TRBJ2-7	CASSRPGIFYEQYF	TGTGCCAGCAGCCGTCCCGGGATATTCTACGAGCAGTACTTC
14	NA	TRBV5-4	NA	TRBJ2-4	CASSSRTDLDIQYF	TGTGCCAGCAGCTCCCGGACAGATTTGGACATTCAGTACTTC
17	NA	TRBV5-6	NA	TRBJ2-3	CASSLFLLTVSTDTQYF	TGTGCCAGCAGCTTGTTTTTGTTGACAGTTAGCACAGATACGCAGTATTTT
16	NA	TRBV5-5	NA	TRBJ1-2	CASSLSAVISNYGYTF	TGTGCCAGCAGCTTATCCGCGGTCATATCAAACTATGGCTACACCTTC
14	NA	TRBV6-1	NA	TRBJ1-5	CASTEGTSNQPQHF	TGTGCCAGCACAGAGGGAACGAGCAATCAGCCCCAGCATTTT
15	NA	TRBV6-1	NA	TRBJ1-5	CASSGDMGGIQPQHF	TGTGCCAGCAGTGGGGACATGGGAGGTATTCAGCCCCAGCATTTT
15	NA	TRBV15	TRBD2	TRBJ2-7	CATSRESGGSYEQYF	TGTGCCACCAGCAGAGAAAGCGGGGGCTCCTACGAGCAGTACTTC
17	NA	TRBV27	NA	TRBJ1-3	CASSQRQGASPGNTIYF	TGTGCCAGCTCTCAGCGGCAGGGCGCCTCGCCTGGAAACACCATATATTTT
14	NA	TRBV5-1	TRBD1	TRBJ1-1	CASSSGQGVPEAFF	TGCGCCAGCAGCTCCGGACAGGGAGTGCCTGAAGCTTTCTTT
14	NA	TRBV28	NA	TRBJ1-1	CASKYGVTNTEAFF	TGTGCCAGCAAATACGGGGTCACGAACACTGAAGCTTTCTTT
14	NA	TRBV27	TRBD2	TRBJ2-7	CASSFSGKTYEQYF	TGTGCCAGCAGTTTTAGCGGGAAGACCTACGAGCAGTACTTC
14	NA	TRBV4-1	NA	TRBJ2-5	CASSRGPLQETQYF	TGCGCCAGCAGCCGGGGACCCCTCCAAGAGACCCAGTACTTC
15	NA	TRBV4-3	NA	TRBJ1-5	CASSQDLRTNQPQHF	TGCGCCAGCAGCCAAGATCTTAGAACCAATCAGCCCCAGCATTTT